The 8 T cell receptor beta chains below all came from one sample that was sequenced in a study of blood T cells in healthy people across ages. Together with a sample-barcoded 5' primer, a J-beta primer mix was included in a second PCR lasting about 6 to 12 cycles. TCRdb reprocessed the 5' RACE reads via MiXCR and lists one record per CDR3 protein. In the table there are roughly 1,300,000 distinct CDR3 sequences, 55% to 75% of which are singletons. Specimen: blood. The receptors stem from a man younger than 30 in good health.

The chain carries TRBV18 and TRBJ2-7, with D possibly called TRBD1 or TRBD2 (6 bases each). The J call is uncertain, as TRBJ2-5 better fits the DNA end. Germline lookup yields CDR1 KGHSH and CDR2 LQKENI. The CDR3 extends over 15 amino acids. CDR3 loop: CASSPPGGGRETQYF. The DNA of the CDR3 is TGTGCCAGCTCACCTCCCGGAGGGGGTCGGGAGACCCAGTACTTC.

This clonotype was found a few times. The V call is TRBV6-5, the J call TRBJ2-3, with 8 bases identical to TRBD1. V lost 4 bases and J lost 5; bases outside the gene matches: 14. CDR3 length equals 17 residues. CDR1 and CDR2 from the germline V gene are MNHEY and SVGAGI. DNA for the CDR3: TGTGCCAGCAGTTCCCAGGGGGCCCATATTGTCGGAGATACGCAGTATTTT. This translates into CASSSQGAHIVGDTQYF.

The chain is built from TRBV29-1 and TRBJ2-7; 8 bases are a match to TRBD1. Germline V lookup: CDR1 SQVTM, CDR2 ANQGSEA. The CDR3 is 15 amino acids. V trimming: 7 bases; J trimming: 2 bases; junction bases outside the gene matches: 13. The DNA of the CDR3 is TGCAGCGACCAAGACCTGACAGGGGACCCCTACGAGCAGTACTTC. It is translated as CSDQDLTGDPYEQYF.

The chain is built from TRBV10-3 and TRBJ2-4; 13 bases align to TRBD2. Matching the DNA end better, TRBJ2-7 makes the J call doubtful. The germline CDR1 and CDR2 sequences are ENHRY and SYGVKD. This CDR3 is built from 13 residues. The CDR3 region is CASTSGGGYEQYF. In DNA, the CDR3 is TGTGCCAGTACTAGCGGGGGGGGTTACGAGCAGTACTTC.

This clonotype was observed a handful of times. In nucleotides, the CDR3 is TGTGCCAGCAGCCGCGATCAGGGTTCAGACTATGGCTACACCTTC. Its translation is CASSRDQGSDYGYTF. The chain combines TRBV7-2 with TRBJ1-2, with D possibly matching TRBD1 (5 bases). Germline values: CDR1 SGHTA, CDR2 FQGNSA. Trimming removed 5 bases at V and 3 bases at J, with 16 bases between. There are 15 residues in the CDR3.

In this sample, this clonotype turned up once. CDR3 in DNA: TGTGCCAGCAGTTATGGGACAGGGATGAATGAGCAGTACTTC. Its translation is CASSYGTGMNEQYF. The chain links TRBV6-5 to TRBJ2-5; 9 nucleotides agree with TRBD1. Trimming at V came to 3 bases and at J to 11 bases, leaving 10 bases not matched to a gene. This CDR3 comprises 14 residues. CDR1 and CDR2 (germline): MNHEY, SVGAGI.

The chain recombines TRBV20-1 with TRBJ1-2; the D is unclear. The CDR3 has 12 residues. V shed 3 bases and J shed 8 bases, with 13 bases lying between them. Germline CDR1 and CDR2: DFQATT and SNEGSKA (reference sequence). The CDR3 sequence: CSASARREGYTF. CDR3 coding DNA: TGCAGTGCTAGTGCTCGTCGGGAGGGCTACACCTTC.

The genes are TRBV6-5 and TRBJ1-4; D call uncertain. The CDR3 has 18 amino acids. Trimming took 0 bases from V and 3 from J, leaving 17 bases between them. In germline, CDR1 is MNHEY, CDR2 SVGAGI. This CDR3 reads CASSYSLTRVVANEKLFF. The CDR3 coding sequence is TGTGCCAGCAGTTACTCGTTAACCCGGGTGGTGGCTAATGAAAAACTGTTTTTT.